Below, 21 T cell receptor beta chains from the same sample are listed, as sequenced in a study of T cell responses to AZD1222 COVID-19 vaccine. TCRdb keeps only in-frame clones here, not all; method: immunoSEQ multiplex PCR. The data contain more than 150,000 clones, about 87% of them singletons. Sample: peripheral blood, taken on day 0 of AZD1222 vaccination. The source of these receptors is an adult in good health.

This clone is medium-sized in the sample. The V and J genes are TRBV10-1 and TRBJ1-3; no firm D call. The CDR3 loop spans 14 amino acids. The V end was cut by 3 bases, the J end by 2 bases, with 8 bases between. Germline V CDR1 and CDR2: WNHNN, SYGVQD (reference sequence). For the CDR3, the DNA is TGCGCCAGCAGTGAATTCCGGGCTGGAAACACCATATATTTT. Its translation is CASSEFRAGNTIYF.

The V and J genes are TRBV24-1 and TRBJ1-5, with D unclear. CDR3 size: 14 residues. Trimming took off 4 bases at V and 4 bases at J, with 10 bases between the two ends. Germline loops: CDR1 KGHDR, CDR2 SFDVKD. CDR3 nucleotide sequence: TGTGCCACCAGTGACCTCAAGTCGAATCAGCCCCAGCATTTT. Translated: CATSDLKSNQPQHF.

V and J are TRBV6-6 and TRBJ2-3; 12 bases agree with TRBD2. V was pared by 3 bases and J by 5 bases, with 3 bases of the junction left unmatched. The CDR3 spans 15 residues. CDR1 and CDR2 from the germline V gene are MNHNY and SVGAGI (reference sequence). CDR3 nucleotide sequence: TGTGCCAGCAGTTATCTAGCGGGGGGGCGAGATACGCAGTATTTT. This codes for CASSYLAGGRDTQYF.

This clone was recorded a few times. The CDR3 DNA reads TGTGCCAGCTCACCTCCAGGGTCGTATAATTCACCCCTCCACTTT. This gives the protein CASSPPGSYNSPLHF. This sequence joins TRBV18 and TRBJ1-6; D may be TRBD1 (5 bases). Trimming cost V 3 bases and J 4 bases, with 10 bases left between them. Germline V gene data show CDR1 as KGHSH and CDR2 as LQKENI. There are 15 residues in the CDR3.

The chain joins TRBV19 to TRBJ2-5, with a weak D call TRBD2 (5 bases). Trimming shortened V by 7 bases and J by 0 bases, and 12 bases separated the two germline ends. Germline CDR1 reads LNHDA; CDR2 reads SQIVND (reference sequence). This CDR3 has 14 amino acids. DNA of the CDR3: TGTGCCAGTACCAATCCGGGGTACCAAGAGACCCAGTACTTC. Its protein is CASTNPGYQETQYF.

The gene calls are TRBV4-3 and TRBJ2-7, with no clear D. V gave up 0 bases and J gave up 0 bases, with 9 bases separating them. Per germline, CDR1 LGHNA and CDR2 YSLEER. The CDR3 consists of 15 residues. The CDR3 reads CASSQDWGSSYEQYF. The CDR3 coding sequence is TGCGCCAGCAGCCAAGATTGGGGAAGCTCCTACGAGCAGTACTTC.

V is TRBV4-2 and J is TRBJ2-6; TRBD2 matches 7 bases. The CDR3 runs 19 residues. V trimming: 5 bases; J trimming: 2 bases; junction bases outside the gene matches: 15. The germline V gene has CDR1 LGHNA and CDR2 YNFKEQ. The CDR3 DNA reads TGTGCCAGCAGCGGGGAGCGAGGGGAGGGTGGAACTGGGGCCAACGTCCTGACTTTC. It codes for CASSGERGEGGTGANVLTF.

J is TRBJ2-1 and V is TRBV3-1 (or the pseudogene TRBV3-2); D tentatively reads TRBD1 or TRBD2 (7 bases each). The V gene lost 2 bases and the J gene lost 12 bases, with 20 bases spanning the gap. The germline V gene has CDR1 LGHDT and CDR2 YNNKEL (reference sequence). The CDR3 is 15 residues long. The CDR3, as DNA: TGTGCCAGCAGCCAATCGGCAGGGGGGGCCATAGGGCAGTTCTTC. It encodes CASSQSAGGAIGQFF.

Here the CDR3 reads CASSFGSGSGNTIYF. CDR3 bases: TGTGCCAGCAGCTTCGGTTCAGGGTCTGGAAACACCATATATTTT. V gene TRBV5-4 combines with J gene TRBJ1-3; a weak D match, TRBD1 (5 bases). This CDR3 spans 15 amino acids. The germline V gene encodes CDR1 SGHNT and CDR2 YYREEE (reference sequence). Trimming removed 2 bases at V and 1 base at J, with 10 bases between.

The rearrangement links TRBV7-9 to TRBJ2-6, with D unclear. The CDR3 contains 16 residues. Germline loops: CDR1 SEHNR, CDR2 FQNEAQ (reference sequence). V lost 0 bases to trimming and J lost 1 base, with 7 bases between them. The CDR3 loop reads CASSLAGSSGANVLTF. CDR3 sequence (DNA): TGTGCCAGCAGCTTAGCCGGATCGTCTGGGGCCAACGTCCTGACTTTC. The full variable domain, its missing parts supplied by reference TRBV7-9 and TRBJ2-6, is DTGVSQNPRHKITKRGQNVTFRCDPISEHNRLYWYRQTLGQGPEFLTYFQNEAQLEKSRLLSDRFSAERPKGSFSTLEIQRTEQGDSAMYLCASSLAGSSGANVLTFGAGSRLTVL.

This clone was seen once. CDR3 protein: CASSHGSGNEKLFF. The DNA for the CDR3 is TGTGCCAGCAGTCATGGGTCTGGTAATGAAAAACTGTTTTTT. The chain is built from TRBV6-1 and TRBJ1-4; D unclear. V lost 5 bases and J lost 4, with 11 bases in between. The length of the CDR3 is 14 residues. Germline loops: CDR1 MNHNS, CDR2 SASEGT.

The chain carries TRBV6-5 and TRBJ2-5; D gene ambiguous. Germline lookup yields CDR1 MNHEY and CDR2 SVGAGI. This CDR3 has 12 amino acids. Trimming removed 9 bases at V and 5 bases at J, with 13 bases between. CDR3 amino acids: CASVRAAETQYF. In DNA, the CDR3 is TGTGCCAGTGTTCGTGCAGCGGAGACCCAGTACTTC.

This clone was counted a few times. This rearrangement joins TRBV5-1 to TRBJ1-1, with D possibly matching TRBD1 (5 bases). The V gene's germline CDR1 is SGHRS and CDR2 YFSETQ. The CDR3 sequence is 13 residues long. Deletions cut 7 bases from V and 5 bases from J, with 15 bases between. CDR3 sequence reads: CASGPGLGTEAFF. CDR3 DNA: TGCGCCAGCGGGCCGGGGCTGGGGACTGAAGCTTTCTTT.

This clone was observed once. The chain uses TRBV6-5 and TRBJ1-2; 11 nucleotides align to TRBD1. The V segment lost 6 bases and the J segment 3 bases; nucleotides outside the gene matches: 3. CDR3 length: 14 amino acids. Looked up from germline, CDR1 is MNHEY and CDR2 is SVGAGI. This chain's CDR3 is CASSRDRGDYGYTF. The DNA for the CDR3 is TGTGCCAGCAGCCGGGACAGGGGGGACTATGGCTACACCTTC.

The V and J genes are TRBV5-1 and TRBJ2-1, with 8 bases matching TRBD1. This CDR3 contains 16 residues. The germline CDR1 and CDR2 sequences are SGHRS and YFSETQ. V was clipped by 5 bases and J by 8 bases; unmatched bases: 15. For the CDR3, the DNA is TGCGCCAGCAGAAACGTGGCAGGGGGCGTATCGGATGAGCAGTTCTTC. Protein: CASRNVAGGVSDEQFF.

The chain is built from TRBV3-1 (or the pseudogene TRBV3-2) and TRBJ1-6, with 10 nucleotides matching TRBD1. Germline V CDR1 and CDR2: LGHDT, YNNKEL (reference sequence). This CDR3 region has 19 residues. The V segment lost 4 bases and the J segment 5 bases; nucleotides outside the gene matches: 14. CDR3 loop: CASSLHQPGTGDNNSPLHF. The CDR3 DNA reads TGTGCCAGCAGCCTGCACCAGCCTGGGACAGGGGACAATAATTCACCCCTCCACTTT.

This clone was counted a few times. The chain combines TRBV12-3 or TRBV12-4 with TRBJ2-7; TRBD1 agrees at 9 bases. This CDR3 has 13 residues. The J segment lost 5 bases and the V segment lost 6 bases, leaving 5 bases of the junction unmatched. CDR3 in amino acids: CASSMGQGDEQYF. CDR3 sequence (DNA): TGTGCCAGCAGCATGGGACAGGGAGACGAGCAGTACTTC.

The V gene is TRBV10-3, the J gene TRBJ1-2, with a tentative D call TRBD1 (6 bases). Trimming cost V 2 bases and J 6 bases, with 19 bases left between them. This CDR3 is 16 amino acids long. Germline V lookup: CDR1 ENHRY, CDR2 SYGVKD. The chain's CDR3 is CAISEPARGRLDGYTF. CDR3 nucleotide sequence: TGTGCCATCAGTGAGCCGGCCAGGGGAAGGCTCGATGGCTACACCTTC.

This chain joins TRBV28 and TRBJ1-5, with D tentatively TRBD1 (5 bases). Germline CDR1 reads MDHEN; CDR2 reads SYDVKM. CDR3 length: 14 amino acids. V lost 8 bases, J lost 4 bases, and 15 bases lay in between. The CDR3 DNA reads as TGTGCCAGCGTCTCGCACAGGTCAAATCAGCCCCAGCATTTT. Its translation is CASVSHRSNQPQHF.

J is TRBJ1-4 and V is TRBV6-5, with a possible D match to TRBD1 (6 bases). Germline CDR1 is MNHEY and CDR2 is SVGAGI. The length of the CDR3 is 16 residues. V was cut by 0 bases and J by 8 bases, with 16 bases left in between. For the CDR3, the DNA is TGTGCCAGCAGTTACTCGAAAGCGCAGGGGAAAGAAAAACTGTTTTTT. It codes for CASSYSKAQGKEKLFF.

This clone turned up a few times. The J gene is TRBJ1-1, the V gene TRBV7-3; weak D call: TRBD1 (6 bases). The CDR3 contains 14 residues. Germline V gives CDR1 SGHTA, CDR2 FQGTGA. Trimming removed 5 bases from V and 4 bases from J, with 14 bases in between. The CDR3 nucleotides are TGTGCCAGCAGCCCCAGGGGCGGGGCCACTGAAGCTTTCTTT. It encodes CASSPRGGATEAFF.